The 18 T cell receptor beta chains given below trace back to one sample, sequenced in a study of T cells in localized non-small cell lung cancer. Clones were read by immunoSEQ multiplex PCR, and TCRdb kept only the in-frame ones, dropping some. The data contain around 67,000 clones, roughly 90% of them singletons. Sample: peripheral blood, taken before any cancer treatment. These TCRs come from a woman aged 35-70 years with stage I lung adenocarcinoma.

The chain joins TRBV4-2 to TRBJ2-6; a weak D match, TRBD2 (5 bases). The germline V and J ends were trimmed by 0 bases and 0 bases, with 18 bases remaining between them. The CDR3 is 20 residues long. From germline, CDR1 is LGHNA and CDR2 YNFKEQ. The CDR3 loop is CASSQDPEVASFSGANVLTF. CDR3 DNA sequence: TGTGCCAGCAGCCAAGATCCGGAGGTAGCTTCCTTCTCTGGGGCCAACGTCCTGACTTTC.

This chain joins TRBV9 and TRBJ2-3, with 7 bases matching TRBD1. Looked up from germline, CDR1 is SGDLS and CDR2 is YYNGEE. With V trimmed by 4 bases and J by 4 bases, 9 bases remained unmatched. This CDR3 has 15 residues. As DNA, the CDR3 is TGTGCCAGCAGCCCCCGACAGGGAGTAGCAGATACGCAGTATTTT. This codes for CASSPRQGVADTQYF.

This clone was seen a handful of times. V is TRBV30 and J is TRBJ1-1; D remains ambiguous. This CDR3 has 11 residues. Germline CDR1 GTSNPN, CDR2 SVGIG (reference sequence). Trimming stripped 0 bases from V and 3 bases from J, with 2 bases between. This CDR3 reads CAWSVDTEAFF. The CDR3 nucleotides read TGTGCCTGGAGTGTGGACACTGAAGCTTTCTTT.

V gene TRBV19 combines with J gene TRBJ1-2; D ambiguous. This CDR3 spans 13 amino acids. The V and J ends lost 8 bases and 1 base respectively, with 11 bases between them. Per the germline V gene, CDR1 is LNHDA and CDR2 is SQIVND (reference sequence). The CDR3 loop is CASRLNDNYGYTF. The CDR3 DNA reads TGTGCCAGTCGACTCAACGATAACTATGGCTACACCTTC.

This chain links TRBV7-2 with TRBJ2-1, with D perhaps TRBD2 (6 bases). Germline V gene data show CDR1 as SGHTA and CDR2 as FQGNSA. The V gene lost 1 base and the J gene lost 7 bases, with 11 bases spanning the gap. The CDR3 has 14 residues. The CDR3 sequence: CASSLDGDFNEQFF. The CDR3 bases are TGTGCCAGCAGCTTAGATGGGGACTTTAATGAGCAGTTCTTC.

CDR3 in DNA: TGTGCCTGGAGTCCCGGGACTAGCGGGAGTAATGAGCAGTTCTTC. Amino acid sequence: CAWSPGTSGSNEQFF. The rearrangement links TRBV30 to TRBJ2-1; 14 bases map to TRBD2. The junction had 4 bases not matched to a gene; V was cut back by 2 bases and J by 7 bases. The CDR3 spans 15 residues. CDR1 is GTSNPN, CDR2 SVGIG, per germline (reference sequence).

The chain recombines TRBV9 with TRBJ1-2; the D is unclear. V dropped 0 bases and J dropped 7 bases, with 13 bases sitting between them. The CDR3 contains 14 residues. Per the germline V gene, CDR1 is SGDLS and CDR2 is YYNGEE. CDR3 bases: TGTGCCAGCAGCGTAGTGGATATGGCCCCTGGCTACACCTTC. This translates into CASSVVDMAPGYTF.

A note on this clone: At one boundary the junction diverges from the germline segment, which might be a read error. The rearrangement links TRBV19 to TRBJ1-5; D is undetermined. Germline V gives CDR1 LNHDA, CDR2 SQIVND (reference sequence). CDR3 length equals 15 residues. The chain's CDR3 is CASSIVGNSNQPQRF. CDR3 nucleotide sequence: TGTGCCAGTAGTATCGTGGGGAATAGCAATCAGCCCCAGCGTTTT. The variable domain in full, completed from reference TRBV19 and TRBJ1-5, reads DGGITQSPKYLFRKEGQNVTLSCEQNLNHDAMYWYRQDPGQGLRLIYYSQIVNDFQKGDIAEGYSVSREKKESFPLTVTSAQKNPTAFYLCASSIVGNSNQPQRFGDGTRLSIL.

The rearrangement joins TRBV5-5 to TRBJ2-3; weak D call: TRBD2 (5 bases). This CDR3 has 14 amino acids. CDR1 and CDR2 (germline): SGHKS, YYEKEE (reference sequence). V was shortened by 2 bases and J by 3 bases, with 10 bases between the two germline ends. This chain's CDR3 is CASSLMTGTDTQYF. CDR3 in DNA: TGTGCCAGCAGCTTAATGACGGGGACAGATACGCAGTATTTT.

The chain employs TRBV10-3 and TRBJ2-3, with no clear D. V was clipped by 4 bases and J by 0 bases, with 2 bases between them. The V gene's germline CDR1 is ENHRY and CDR2 SYGVKD. The CDR3 is made up of 12 amino acids. CDR3 region: CAISASTDTQYF. In DNA form, the CDR3 reads TGTGCCATCAGTGCGAGCACAGATACGCAGTATTTT.

The J gene is TRBJ1-1, the V gene TRBV18; the D is unclear. V was shortened by 4 bases and J by 0 bases, with 9 bases between the two germline ends. The CDR3 runs to 14 residues. Germline V gene lookup returns CDR1 KGHSH and CDR2 LQKENI. CDR3 DNA: TGTGCCAGCTCACTCCGGGAGCTGAACACTGAAGCTTTCTTT. Residues: CASSLRELNTEAFF.

The chain recombines TRBV18 with TRBJ2-1; 7 bases are a match to TRBD1. V shed 6 bases, J shed 9 bases, and the junction held 5 bases outside the gene matches. Germline CDR1 and CDR2: KGHSH and LQKENI. The CDR3 length is 12 residues. The CDR3 sequence is CASSSRGSEQFF. DNA for the CDR3: TGTGCCAGCTCGTCCAGGGGGAGTGAGCAGTTCTTC.

The chain couples TRBV7-9 to TRBJ1-2; 11 bases are a match to TRBD1. After removal of 5 bases from V and 1 base from J, the junction contained 9 bases not matched to a gene. The CDR3 contains 17 residues. Germline V lookup: CDR1 SEHNR, CDR2 FQNEAQ (reference sequence). DNA of the CDR3: TGTGCCAGCAGCCCAATCCCTGGGACAGGGGGTAACTATGGCTACACCTTC. It translates to CASSPIPGTGGNYGYTF.

The chain employs TRBV13 and TRBJ2-3; possibly TRBD2 for D (6 bases). This CDR3 comprises 15 residues. Trimming stripped 5 bases from V and 0 bases from J, with 12 bases between. Germline assignment: CDR1 PRHDT and CDR2 FYEKMQ (reference sequence). The CDR3 DNA reads TGTGCCAGCAGCCCGTCCGGGACTAGCACAGATACGCAGTATTTT. It codes for CASSPSGTSTDTQYF.

The chain has TRBV29-1 and TRBJ1-4; a possible D gene is TRBD1 (5 bases). The CDR3 spans 14 residues. The germline V gene encodes CDR1 SQVTM and CDR2 ANQGSEA. V was shortened by 7 bases and J by 7 bases, with 19 bases between the two germline ends. CDR3 DNA sequence: TGCAGCGCCCCCGGGGGAGGGTTAACTGAAAAACTGTTTTTT. Amino acid sequence: CSAPGGGLTEKLFF.

This sequence joins TRBV2 and TRBJ1-4; D unresolved. This CDR3 comprises 13 residues. V lost 3 bases, J lost 8 bases, and 10 bases lay in between. Germline lookup yields CDR1 SNHLY and CDR2 FYNNEI. The DNA for the CDR3 is TGTGCCAGCAGTGACCCGACCCTCGAAAAACTGTTTTTT. This sequence encodes CASSDPTLEKLFF.

The chain couples TRBV4-3 to TRBJ2-1; possible D gene TRBD2, 6 bases. The germline gives CDR1 LGHNA, CDR2 YSLEER. The CDR3 consists of 15 residues. The germline V and J ends were trimmed by 1 base and 4 bases, with 11 bases remaining between them. The CDR3 is CASSQGGEWYNEQFF. The DNA of the CDR3 is TGCGCCAGCAGCCAAGGGGGGGAGTGGTACAATGAGCAGTTCTTC.

By share of the sample, this clone is medium-sized. The rearrangement links TRBV29-1 to TRBJ1-5; D is unclear. From germline, CDR1 is SQVTM and CDR2 ANQGSEA. Trimming left V 4 bases short and J 1 base short, with 5 bases between. The length of the CDR3 is 12 residues. The CDR3 DNA reads as TGCAGCGTTGGGTTAAGCAATCAGCCCCAGCATTTT. Translating it yields CSVGLSNQPQHF.